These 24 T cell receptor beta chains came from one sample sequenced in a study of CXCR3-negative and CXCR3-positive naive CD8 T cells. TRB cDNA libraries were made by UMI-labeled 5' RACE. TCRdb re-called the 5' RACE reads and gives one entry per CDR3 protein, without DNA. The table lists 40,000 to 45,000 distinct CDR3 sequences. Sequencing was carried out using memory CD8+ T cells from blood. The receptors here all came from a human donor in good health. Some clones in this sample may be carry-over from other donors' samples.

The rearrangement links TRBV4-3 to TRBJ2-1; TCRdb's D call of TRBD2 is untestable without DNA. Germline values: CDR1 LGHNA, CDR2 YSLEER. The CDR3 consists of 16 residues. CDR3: CASSPWTSGDHNEQFF.

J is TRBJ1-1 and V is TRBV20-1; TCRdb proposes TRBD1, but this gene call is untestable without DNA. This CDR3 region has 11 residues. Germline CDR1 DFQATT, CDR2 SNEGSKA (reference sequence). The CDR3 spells CSAGDRAEAFF.

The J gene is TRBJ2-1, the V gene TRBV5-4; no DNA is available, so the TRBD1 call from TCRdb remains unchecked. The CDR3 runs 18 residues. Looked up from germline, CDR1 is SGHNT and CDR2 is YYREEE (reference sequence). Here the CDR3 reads CASSFSWVGTGSYNEQFF.

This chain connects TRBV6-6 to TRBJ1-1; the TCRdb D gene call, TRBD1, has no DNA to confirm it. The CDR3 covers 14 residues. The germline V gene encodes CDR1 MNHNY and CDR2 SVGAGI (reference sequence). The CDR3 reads CASTEGQGNTEAFF.

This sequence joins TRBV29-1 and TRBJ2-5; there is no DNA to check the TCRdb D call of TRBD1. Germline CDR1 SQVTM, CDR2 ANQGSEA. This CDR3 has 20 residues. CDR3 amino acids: CSVEDWKGQGAVLVQETQYF.

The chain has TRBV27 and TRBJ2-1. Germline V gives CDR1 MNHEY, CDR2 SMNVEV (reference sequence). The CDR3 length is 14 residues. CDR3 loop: CASSPHPSGNEQFF.

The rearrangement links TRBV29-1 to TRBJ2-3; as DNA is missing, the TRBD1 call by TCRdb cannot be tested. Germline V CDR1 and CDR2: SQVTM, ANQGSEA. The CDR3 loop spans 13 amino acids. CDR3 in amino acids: CSGADSLTDTQYF.

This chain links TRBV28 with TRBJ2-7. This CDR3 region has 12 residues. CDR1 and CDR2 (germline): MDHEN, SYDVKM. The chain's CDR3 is CASSPAAYEQYF.

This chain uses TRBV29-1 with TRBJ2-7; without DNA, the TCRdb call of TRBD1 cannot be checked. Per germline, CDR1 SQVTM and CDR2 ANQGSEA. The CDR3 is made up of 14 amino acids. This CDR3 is CSVVIPGGGYEQYF.

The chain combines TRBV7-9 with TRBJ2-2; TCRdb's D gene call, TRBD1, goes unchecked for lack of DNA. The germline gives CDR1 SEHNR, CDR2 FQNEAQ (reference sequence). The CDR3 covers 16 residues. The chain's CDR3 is CASSQGQPMNTGELFF.

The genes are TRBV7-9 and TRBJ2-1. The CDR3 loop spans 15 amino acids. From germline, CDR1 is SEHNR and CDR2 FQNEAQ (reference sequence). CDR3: CASSLPGSSYNEHFF.

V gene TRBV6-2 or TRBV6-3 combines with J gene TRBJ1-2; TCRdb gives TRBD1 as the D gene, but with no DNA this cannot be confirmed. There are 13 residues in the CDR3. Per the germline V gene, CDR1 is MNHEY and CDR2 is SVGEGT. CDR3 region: CASSYGGDYGYTF.

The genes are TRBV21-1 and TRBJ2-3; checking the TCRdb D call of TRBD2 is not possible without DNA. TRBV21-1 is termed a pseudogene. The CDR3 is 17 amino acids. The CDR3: CASSKALTSGPTDTQYF.

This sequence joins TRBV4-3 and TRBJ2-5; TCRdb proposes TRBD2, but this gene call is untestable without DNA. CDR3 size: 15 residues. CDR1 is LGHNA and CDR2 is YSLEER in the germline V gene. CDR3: CASSQLGDERETQYF.

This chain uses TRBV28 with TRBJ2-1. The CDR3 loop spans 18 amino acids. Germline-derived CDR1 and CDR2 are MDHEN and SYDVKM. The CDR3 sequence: CASSSERLRPSSYNEQFF.

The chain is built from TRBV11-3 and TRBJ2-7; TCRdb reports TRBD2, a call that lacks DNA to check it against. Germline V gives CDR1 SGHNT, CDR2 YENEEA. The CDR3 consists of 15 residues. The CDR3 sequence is CASSPLLAGNYEQYF.

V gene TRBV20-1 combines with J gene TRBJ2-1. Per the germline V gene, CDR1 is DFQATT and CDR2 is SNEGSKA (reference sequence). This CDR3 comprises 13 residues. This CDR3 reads CSATTETYNEQFF.

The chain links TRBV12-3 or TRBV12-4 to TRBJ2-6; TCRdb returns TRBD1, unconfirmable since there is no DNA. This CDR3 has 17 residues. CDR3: CASRNSPGPSGANVLTF.

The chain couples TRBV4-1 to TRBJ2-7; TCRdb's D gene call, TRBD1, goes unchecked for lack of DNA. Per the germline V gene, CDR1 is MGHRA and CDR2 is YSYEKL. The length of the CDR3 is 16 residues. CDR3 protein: CASSQEGGLNPYEQYF.

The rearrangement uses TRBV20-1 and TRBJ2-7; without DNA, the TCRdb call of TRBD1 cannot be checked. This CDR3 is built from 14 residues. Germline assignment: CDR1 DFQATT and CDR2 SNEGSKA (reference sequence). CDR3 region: CSARDRGPAYEQYF.

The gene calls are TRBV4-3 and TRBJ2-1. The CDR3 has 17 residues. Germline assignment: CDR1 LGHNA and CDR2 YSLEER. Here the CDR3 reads CASSQGLVVGNYNEQFF.

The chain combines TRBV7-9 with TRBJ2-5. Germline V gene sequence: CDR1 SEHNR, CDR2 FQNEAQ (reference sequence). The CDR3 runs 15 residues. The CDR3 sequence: CASSWTNYLQETQYF. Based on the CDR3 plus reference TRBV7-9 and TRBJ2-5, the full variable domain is DTGVSQNPRHKITKRGQNVTFRCDPISEHNRLYWYRQTLGQGPEFLTYFQNEAQLEKSRLLSDRFSAERPKGSFSTLEIQRTEQGDSAMYLCASSWTNYLQETQYFGPGTRLLVL.

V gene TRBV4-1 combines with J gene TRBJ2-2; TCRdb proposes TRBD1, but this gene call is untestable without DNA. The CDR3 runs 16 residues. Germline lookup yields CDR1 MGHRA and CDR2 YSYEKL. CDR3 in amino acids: CASSQVWQGDTGELFF.

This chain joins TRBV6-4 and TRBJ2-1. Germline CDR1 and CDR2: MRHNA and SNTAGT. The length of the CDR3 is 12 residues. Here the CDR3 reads CASSEFYNEQFF.